Reported below is one T cell receptor beta chain. As yet, its antigen is unknown. Primers included in the PCR were 60 Vbeta and 13 Jbeta primers. Some clones are missing from TCRdb's copy, which holds only in-frame ones; the method was immunoSEQ multiplex PCR. The table lists 85,000 to 100,000 clones, approximately 85% of them singletons. The sample comes from a study of cytomegalovirus exposure and HLA in healthy donors. Trimming took 2 bases from V and 2 from J, leaving 16 bases between them. The CDR3 is 17 residues long. Germline values: CDR1 KGHSH, CDR2 LQKENI. Whole-study results and caveats: In an earlier analysis, about 87% or about 30%: the productive usage of most TCR beta V segments. Across HLA loci, a later analysis found differing TCR association rates, with DRB1 most and HLA-C fewest.

The donors (healthy individuals) were bone marrow donors. The sequencing input was PBMCs. The receptor comes from a woman aged 18-35 years in good health and CMV-seropositive. This chain connects TRBV18 to TRBJ1-5; D might be TRBD1 (6 bases). This chain's CDR3 is CASSPNRVKRGNQPQHF. The CDR3 coding sequence is TGTGCCAGCTCACCAAACAGGGTAAAGAGGGGCAATCAGCCCCAGCATTTT.